This TCR beta chain was sequenced during a study of cytomegalovirus exposure and HLA in healthy donors. The overall study: Earlier sequencing of about 179 million T cells yielded approximately 100 million unique TCR beta sequences.

The PCR used 60 Vbeta and 13 Jbeta primers. Per the study methods: Some 11 million of the 60 million to 80 million unique TCR beta chains counted in a later analysis were shared. Assay used: immunoSEQ multiplex PCR; TCRdb lists only in-frame clones, some missing. The V and J calls and clone size are taken from that table; D and trimming were inferred from the DNA. Here the sample spans about 140,000 clones, around four fifths being singletons. The germline V gene encodes CDR1 MNHNS and CDR2 SASEGT. V lost 11 bases, J lost 5 bases, and 12 bases lay in between. The CDR3 is 11 amino acids. The study sampled nominally healthy donors, though unrecorded immune exposures were likely.

The sequence was collected from a man aged 25 to 40 in good health and CMV-seropositive. The gene calls are TRBV6-1 and TRBJ1-1; possible D gene TRBD1, 5 bases. Sequences were obtained from PBMCs. As DNA, the CDR3 is TGTGCCGGGACCGGAGGGACTGAAGCTTTCTTT. Translation gives CAGTGGTEAFF.